The rows below give T cell receptor beta chains drawn from one sample of a study of blood T cell repertoires in COVID-19. Using immunoSEQ multiplex PCR, the repertoire was profiled, and TCRdb retains in-frame clones only, with some absent. This table holds over 65,000 clones, approximately 87% found once. Sequenced: peripheral blood. The receptors derive from an older woman with acute or convalescent COVID-19. Both conserved end residues are trimmed from each CDR3. A D gene is named only where the DNA matches it firmly.

d_gene	v_gene	j_gene	CDR3aa
TRBD2	TRBV2	TRBJ2-1	ASSGVSGREQF
TRBD1	TRBV5-1	TRBJ2-2	ASSPTGANTGELF
NA	TRBV4-2	TRBJ2-1	ASSQDAQRGGISEQF
TRBD1	TRBV7-9	TRBJ2-1	ASSSSLGGGEQF
TRBD1	TRBV2	TRBJ1-2	ASSPGQGAFHGYT
TRBD1	TRBV20-1	TRBJ1-1	SASRQGARGTEAF
NA	TRBV6-5	TRBJ1-2	ASSYSKQGDYGYT
TRBD1	TRBV7-9	TRBJ1-2	ASSPGTAGYGYT
NA	TRBV3-1/TRBV3-2	TRBJ1-2	ASTRTGTIGGYT
NA	TRBV9	TRBJ2-3	ASSVGPLDFTDTQY
NA	TRBV28	TRBJ1-2	ASTPPGEGGWYGYT
NA	TRBV5-4	TRBJ2-5	ASSLVGGKETQY
TRBD1	TRBV4-1	TRBJ1-2	ASSQVDEGARYGYT
NA	TRBV5-4	TRBJ1-1	ASSLAQGRAEAF
NA	TRBV9	TRBJ2-2	ASSVTRDTGELF
NA	TRBV3-1/TRBV3-2	TRBJ1-2	ASSQAAGTNYGYT
NA	TRBV12-3/TRBV12-4	TRBJ2-5	ASSYSRKETQY
NA	TRBV7-2	TRBJ2-5	ASSPWTEETQY
TRBD2	TRBV4-1	TRBJ2-3	ASNWRGGIDTQY
TRBD2	TRBV19	TRBJ2-3	ASRPTSGLRDTQY